Each of the 19 T cell receptor beta chains below was sequenced from the same sample in a study of OX40 agonist ivuxolimab in advanced cancers. Sequenced by immunoSEQ multiplex PCR; TCRdb stores in-frame clones only, minus some. The table lists 79,000 or so clones, about 89% of them singletons. The sample was CD4+ or CD8+ T cells sorted from blood, taken in a trial of the OX40 agonist ivuxolimab. The receptors were gathered from an adult with an advanced solid tumor such as melanoma, head and neck, liver or kidney cancer.

The chain couples TRBV4-3 to TRBJ2-2; perhaps TRBD1 as D (6 bases). The germline gives CDR1 LGHNA, CDR2 YSLEER. V lost 4 bases and J lost 4, with 16 bases in between. The CDR3 is 16 amino acids. The CDR3 region is CASSRETGRTTGELFF. The CDR3 DNA reads TGCGCCAGCAGCCGAGAGACAGGCCGGACCACCGGGGAGCTGTTTTTT.

V gene TRBV6-5 combines with J gene TRBJ1-4; D not certain. This CDR3 region has 14 residues. Trimming removed 5 bases from V and 7 bases from J, with 14 bases in between. Germline CDR1 is MNHEY and CDR2 is SVGAGI. The DNA for the CDR3 is TGTGCCAGCAGTCCCATTCTCGGAGGTGAAAAACTGTTTTTT. This translates into CASSPILGGEKLFF.

This chain links TRBV6-5 with TRBJ1-1; D is ambiguous. V gave up 0 bases and J gave up 6 bases, with 11 bases separating them. Germline CDR1 MNHEY, CDR2 SVGAGI. The CDR3 has 14 residues. CDR3: CASSYSAATPEAFF. In nucleotides, the CDR3 is TGTGCCAGCAGTTACTCGGCTGCAACCCCTGAAGCTTTCTTT.

The genes are TRBV7-9 and TRBJ2-7; maybe TRBD1 (6 bases). The CDR3 loop spans 13 amino acids. The V end lost 7 bases, the J end lost 4 bases, and 14 bases lay between the germline ends. Germline V gene sequence: CDR1 SEHNR, CDR2 FQNEAQ (reference sequence). Here the CDR3 reads CASTTGNMYEQYF. In DNA, the CDR3 is TGTGCCAGCACCACAGGGAACATGTACGAGCAGTACTTC.

The V gene is TRBV23-1, the J gene TRBJ2-7; 8 bases align to TRBD1. TRBV23-1 is given ORF status, its function remaining uncertain. V lost 8 bases, J lost 3 bases, and 21 bases stayed unmatched. The CDR3 runs 18 residues. CDR3 loop: CASPTPMDRAPFFYEQYF. DNA for the CDR3: TGCGCCAGCCCGACCCCAATGGACAGGGCCCCCTTTTTCTACGAGCAGTACTTC.

The chain couples TRBV5-6 to TRBJ2-5; D is unresolved. V lost 1 base, J lost 0 bases, and 10 bases lay in between. This CDR3 contains 15 residues. CDR1 and CDR2 from the germline V gene are SGHDT and YYEEEE. DNA of the CDR3: TGTGCCAGCAGCTTGCCGGATATTAACCAAGAGACCCAGTACTTC. This gives the protein CASSLPDINQETQYF.

The V call is TRBV28, the J call TRBJ2-3; possibly TRBD1 for D (6 bases). V was pared by 7 bases and J by 0 bases, with 14 bases between. The germline gives CDR1 MDHEN, CDR2 SYDVKM. The CDR3 covers 15 residues. CDR3 nucleotide sequence: TGTGCCAGCAACACAGGGACACTTAGCACAGATACGCAGTATTTT. Encoded protein: CASNTGTLSTDTQYF.

The chain combines TRBV5-6 with TRBJ2-7; TRBD1 matches at 8 bases. CDR3 length: 14 amino acids. V shed 4 bases, J shed 3 bases, and the junction held 6 bases outside the gene matches. Germline CDR1 and CDR2: SGHDT and YYEEEE. The CDR3 sequence: CASSIPQGVYEQYF. DNA for the CDR3: TGTGCCAGCAGCATCCCACAGGGGGTCTACGAGCAGTACTTC.

The chain couples TRBV7-8 to TRBJ2-2; unclear D gene. The CDR3 length is 13 residues. Germline CDR1 is SGHVS and CDR2 is FQNEAQ. V was trimmed by 0 bases and J by 4 bases, leaving 3 bases between them. The CDR3 spells CASSLALTGELFF. The CDR3 DNA reads TGTGCCAGCAGCTTAGCCCTCACCGGGGAGCTGTTTTTT.

The chain employs TRBV11-3 and TRBJ2-3, with TRBD1 matching over 10 bases. This CDR3 has 14 amino acids. Germline V lookup: CDR1 SGHNT, CDR2 YENEEA. The V gene end was trimmed by 5 bases and the J gene end by 4 bases; junction bases not matched to a gene: 3. CDR3 in DNA: TGTGCCAGCAGCCCGGGGACAGGGGCAGATACGCAGTATTTT. It specifies CASSPGTGADTQYF.

The chain uses TRBV6-6 and TRBJ2-6, with D unresolved. The germline CDR1 and CDR2 sequences are MNHNY and SVGAGI (reference sequence). This CDR3 is 15 amino acids long. V was trimmed by 2 bases and J by 2 bases, leaving 7 bases between them. CDR3 loop: CASSYRQAGANVLTF. The CDR3 region has the DNA TGTGCCAGCAGTTACCGGCAGGCTGGGGCCAACGTCCTGACTTTC.

The rearrangement links TRBV5-1 to TRBJ2-3; TRBD1 agrees at 7 bases. V trimming: 3 bases; J trimming: 2 bases; junction bases outside the gene matches: 9. CDR1 and CDR2 (germline): SGHRS, YFSETQ. This CDR3 is 16 amino acids long. CDR3 sequence reads: CASSSSRDRITDTQYF. Written as DNA, the CDR3 is TGCGCCAGCAGCTCGTCCCGGGACAGAATCACAGATACGCAGTATTTT.

J is TRBJ1-1 and V is TRBV4-1, with D tentatively TRBD1 (6 bases). V lost 0 bases and J 3 bases, leaving 17 bases between the germline ends. CDR3 length: 17 residues. Germline V gene data show CDR1 as MGHRA and CDR2 as YSYEKL. As DNA, the CDR3 is TGCGCCAGCAGCCAAGATGGGGGCCCGAGTAGGGACACTGAAGCTTTCTTT. It translates to CASSQDGGPSRDTEAFF.

The CDR3 sequence is CASSLLPRENYEQYF. CDR3 coding DNA: TGTGCCAGCAGCTTATTACCCAGGGAGAACTACGAGCAGTACTTC. The chain combines TRBV7-2 with TRBJ2-7; D tentatively reads TRBD1 or TRBD2 (5 bases each). This CDR3 is built from 15 residues. Per the germline V gene, CDR1 is SGHTA and CDR2 is FQGNSA. V lost 2 bases, J lost 3 bases, and 14 bases lay in between. The full variable domain, with the rest looked up from reference TRBV7-2 and TRBJ2-7, is GAGVSQSPSNKVTEKGKDVELRCDPISGHTALYWYRQSLGQGLEFLIYFQGNSAPDKSGLPSDRFSAERTGGSVSTLTIQRTQQEDSAVYLCASSLLPRENYEQYFGPGTRLTVT.

The rearrangement uses TRBV5-4 and TRBJ2-2, with D possibly being TRBD2 (5 bases). This CDR3 has 14 amino acids. Trimming took off 3 bases at V and 1 base at J, with 7 bases between the two ends. CDR1 and CDR2 from the germline V gene are SGHNT and YYREEE (reference sequence). The CDR3 sequence is CASSSGENTGELFF. The CDR3 DNA is TGTGCCAGCAGCTCCGGGGAGAACACCGGGGAGCTGTTTTTT.

This sequence joins TRBV10-3 and TRBJ2-7, with a weak D call TRBD2 (5 bases). The length of the CDR3 is 14 residues. In germline, CDR1 is ENHRY, CDR2 SYGVKD. V was shortened by 0 bases and J by 6 bases, with 12 bases between the two germline ends. The chain's CDR3 is CAISESISSREQYF. The CDR3 nucleotides are TGTGCCATCAGTGAGTCTATATCTAGCCGCGAGCAGTACTTC.

This clone has only one observation. The rearrangement joins TRBV15 to TRBJ1-1, with D tentatively TRBD1 (5 bases). The V and J ends lost 0 bases and 4 bases respectively, with 18 bases between them. Germline assignment: CDR1 LNHNV and CDR2 YYDKDF (reference sequence). This CDR3 spans 17 amino acids. In DNA form, the CDR3 reads TGTGCCACCAGCAGAGATAGTGGGACTCCTAATGGCACTGAAGCTTTCTTT. The encoded protein is CATSRDSGTPNGTEAFF.

This chain uses TRBV6-5 with TRBJ1-3, with D perhaps matching TRBD1 (6 bases). This CDR3 is built from 15 residues. The ends were cut back, 0 bases at V and 5 bases at J, with 11 bases in the middle. Per germline, CDR1 MNHEY and CDR2 SVGAGI. CDR3 bases: TGTGCCAGCAGTTACTCGGGGGGCAAAAGAAACACCATATATTTT. It encodes CASSYSGGKRNTIYF.

A note on this clone: The sample carries other DNA sequences with the same CDR3. The rearrangement links TRBV6-5 to TRBJ1-1; maybe TRBD1 (6 bases). There are 14 residues in the CDR3. Looked up from germline, CDR1 is MNHEY and CDR2 is SVGAGI. Trimming shortened V by 3 bases and J by 1 base, and 9 bases separated the two germline ends. The CDR3 reads CASSYLQGNTEAFF. In DNA form, the CDR3 reads TGTGCCAGCAGTTATCTACAGGGGAACACTGAAGCTTTCTTT.